What follows are 2 T cell receptor beta chains derived from one specimen sequenced in a study of neurological immune-mediated disorders. This sample's time point: technical triplicate 2. Each CDR3 protein is one row after TCRdb ran MiXCR on the 5' RACE reads. The sample records about 59,000 distinct CDR3 sequences, nearly 25% being singletons. The sequencing sample was made of PBMCs. The source is a man between 60 and 70 years old with HTLV-1-associated myelopathy (HAM/TSP).

This clonotype was counted ten times or more. The chain is built from TRBV5-1 and TRBJ2-3, with 14 bases lining up with TRBD2. V lost 3 bases and J lost 7; bases outside the gene matches: 10. The length of the CDR3 is 17 residues. Germline CDR1 is SGHRS and CDR2 is YFSETQ. CDR3 sequence (DNA): TGCGCCAGCAGCTCCCGACCGGGACTAGCGGGAGTAAATACGCAGTATTTT. Its protein is CASSSRPGLAGVNTQYF.

This clonotype was seen repeatedly, ten times or more. This chain connects TRBV20-1 to TRBJ2-7; no clear D gene. CDR3 length: 15 amino acids. Looked up from germline, CDR1 is DFQATT and CDR2 is SNEGSKA (reference sequence). V was trimmed by 5 bases and J by 2 bases, leaving 19 bases between them. CDR3 amino acids: CSAARGSPLTYEQYF. The CDR3 DNA reads as TGCAGTGCTGCTCGCGGAAGTCCACTAACCTACGAGCAGTACTTC.